This T cell receptor (beta chain) was sequenced in a study of vaccination effects on CD4 cells after COVID-19. Comments on this clone: The antigen is not known.

Repertoires were generated with immunoSEQ multiplex PCR, while TCRdb's copy carries only in-frame clones and drops some. The table shows roughly 23,000 clones, with around 70% occurring only once. ViraFEST expansion of antigen-specific CD4+ T cells with viral peptide pools preceded sequencing. Between days 9 and 10 of culture, CD4+ T cells were separated out. The vaccine given was either BNT162b2 or mRNA-1273, in two doses. This receptor was identified in a human donor who received a COVID-19 vaccine. The source material was CD4+ T cells from PBMCs cultured with HCoV-NL63 spike peptides, sampled after COVID-19 vaccination.

CDR3 nucleotide sequence: TGTGCCACCAGCTTCCCTCAAGTCTCTGGAAACACCATATATTTT. It codes for CATSFPQVSGNTIYF. The rearrangement links TRBV15 to TRBJ1-3, with unresolved D. The germline gives CDR1 LNHNV, CDR2 YYDKDF (reference sequence). The CDR3 covers 15 residues. V lost 5 bases to trimming and J lost 0 bases, with 11 bases between them.